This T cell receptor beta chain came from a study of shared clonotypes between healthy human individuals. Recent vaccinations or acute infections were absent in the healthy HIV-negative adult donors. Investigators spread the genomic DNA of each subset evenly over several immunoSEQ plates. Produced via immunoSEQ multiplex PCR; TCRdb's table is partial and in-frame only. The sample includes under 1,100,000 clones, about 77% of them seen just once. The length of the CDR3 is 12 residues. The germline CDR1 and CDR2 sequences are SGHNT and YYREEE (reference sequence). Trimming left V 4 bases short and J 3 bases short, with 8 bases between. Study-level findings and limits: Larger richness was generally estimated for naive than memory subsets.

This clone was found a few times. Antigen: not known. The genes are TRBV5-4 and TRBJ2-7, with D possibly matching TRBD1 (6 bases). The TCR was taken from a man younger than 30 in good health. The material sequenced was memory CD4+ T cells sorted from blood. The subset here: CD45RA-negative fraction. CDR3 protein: CASSRDIYEQYF. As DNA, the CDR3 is TGTGCCAGCAGCCGGGACATCTACGAGCAGTACTTC.